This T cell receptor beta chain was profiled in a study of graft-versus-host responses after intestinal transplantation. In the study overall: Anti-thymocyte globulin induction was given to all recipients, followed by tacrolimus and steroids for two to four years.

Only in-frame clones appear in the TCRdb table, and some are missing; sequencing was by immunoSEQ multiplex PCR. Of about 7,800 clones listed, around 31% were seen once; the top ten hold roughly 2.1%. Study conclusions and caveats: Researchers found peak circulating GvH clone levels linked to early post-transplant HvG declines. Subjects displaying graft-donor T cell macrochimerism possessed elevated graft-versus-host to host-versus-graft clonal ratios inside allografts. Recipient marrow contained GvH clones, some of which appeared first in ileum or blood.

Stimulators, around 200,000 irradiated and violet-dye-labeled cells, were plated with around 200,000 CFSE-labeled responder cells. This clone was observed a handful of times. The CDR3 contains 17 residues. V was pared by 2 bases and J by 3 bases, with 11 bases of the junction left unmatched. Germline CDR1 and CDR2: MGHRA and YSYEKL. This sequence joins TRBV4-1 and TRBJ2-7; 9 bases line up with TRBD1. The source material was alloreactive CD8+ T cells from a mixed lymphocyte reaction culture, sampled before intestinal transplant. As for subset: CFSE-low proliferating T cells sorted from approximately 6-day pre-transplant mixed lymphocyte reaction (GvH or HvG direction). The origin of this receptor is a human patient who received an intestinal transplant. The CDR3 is CASSQQPTGTGYYEQYF. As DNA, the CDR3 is TGCGCCAGCAGCCAACAACCCACCGGGACAGGGTACTACGAGCAGTACTTC.